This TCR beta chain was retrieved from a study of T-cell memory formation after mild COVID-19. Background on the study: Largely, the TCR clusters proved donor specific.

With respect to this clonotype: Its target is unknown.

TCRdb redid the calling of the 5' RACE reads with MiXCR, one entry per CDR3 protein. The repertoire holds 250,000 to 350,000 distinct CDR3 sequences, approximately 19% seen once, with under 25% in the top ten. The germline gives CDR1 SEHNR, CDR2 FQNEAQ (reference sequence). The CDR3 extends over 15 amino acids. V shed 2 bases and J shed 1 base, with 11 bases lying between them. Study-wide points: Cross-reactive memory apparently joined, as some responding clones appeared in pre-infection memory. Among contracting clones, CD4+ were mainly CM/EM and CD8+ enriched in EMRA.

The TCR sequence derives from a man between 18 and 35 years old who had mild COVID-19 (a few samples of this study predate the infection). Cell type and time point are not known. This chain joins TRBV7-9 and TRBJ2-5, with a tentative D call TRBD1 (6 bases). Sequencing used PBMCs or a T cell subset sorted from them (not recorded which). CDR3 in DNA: TGTGCCAGCAGCTTACCTGCGGACAGCCAAGAGACCCAGTACTTC. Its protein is CASSLPADSQETQYF.